A single sample gave rise to the 8 T cell receptor beta chains below, sequenced in a study of T cells after yellow fever vaccination. Using its own MiXCR run on the 5' RACE reads, TCRdb lists one record per CDR3 protein. The repertoire holds roughly 65,000 distinct CDR3 sequences, with around 5% as singletons. The source material was CD4+ T cells sorted from PBMCs, sampled less than 16 days after the first yellow fever vaccination. Every receptor here comes from a man aged 18 to 35 who received the YFV17D yellow fever vaccine.

This clonotype came up many times. The chain recombines TRBV7-2 with TRBJ2-2; TRBD1 might be the D (5 bases). The germline CDR1 and CDR2 sequences are SGHTA and FQGNSA. CDR3 length equals 15 residues. Trimming removed 1 base from V and 5 bases from J, with 11 bases in between. The CDR3 region has the DNA TGTGCCAGCAGCTTAGGGCCCTCAGGGACCGGGGAGCTGTTTTTT. Its translation: CASSLGPSGTGELFF.

There are many counts of this clonotype. Likely a read error: the CDR3 ends without its conserved phenylalanine or tryptophan. The DNA is left out, because the CDR3 cannot be placed on it with certainty; the CDR3 is given as TCRdb lists it. The V call is TRBV27, the J call TRBJ2-7; TRBD1 reflects the table's D call only, with no check against the DNA. From germline, CDR1 is MNHEY and CDR2 SMNVEV (reference sequence). Termini included, the CDR3 measures 13 amino acids. The CDR3 loop is CASSLEIPGQGLT.

This clonotype showed up many times. The V gene is TRBV7-2, the J gene TRBJ2-7; 7 bases align to TRBD1. CDR1 and CDR2 (germline): SGHTA, FQGNSA. V dropped 5 bases and J dropped 4; count of bases not matched to a gene: 8. This CDR3 region has 14 residues. DNA for the CDR3: TGTGCCAGCAGCCCAGGGGGTTCGGTTTACGAGCAGTACGTC. Translating gives CASSPGGSVYEQYV.

This clonotype was recorded many times. The gene calls are TRBV3-1 and TRBJ2-3; D is unresolved. CDR3 size: 15 residues. The germline V gene has CDR1 LGHDT and CDR2 YNNKEL (reference sequence). V was clipped by 2 bases and J by 0 bases, with 9 bases between them. CDR3 amino acids: CASSQSRASTDTQYF. In nucleotides, the CDR3 is TGTGCCAGCAGCCAAAGTAGGGCGAGCACAGATACGCAGTATTTT.

This clonotype was seen ten or more times. V and J are TRBV12-3 or TRBV12-4 and TRBJ2-7; D is possibly TRBD1 (6 bases). Trimming left V 3 bases short and J 6 bases short, with 12 bases between. The CDR3 covers 13 residues. The CDR3 DNA sequence: TGTGCCAGCAGTTTTAACAGGGAAAGCGAGCAGTACTTC. Protein product: CASSFNRESEQYF.

This clonotype was detected many times. The rearrangement joins TRBV29-1 to TRBJ1-1, with a possible D match to TRBD1 (5 bases). This CDR3 spans 11 amino acids. The V gene lost 4 bases and the J gene lost 11 bases, with 14 bases spanning the gap. CDR1 is SQVTM and CDR2 is ANQGSEA in the germline V gene. The CDR3 protein is CSVVGVSRAFF. The DNA of the CDR3 is TGCAGCGTTGTAGGGGTCAGCCGCGCTTTCTTT.

This clonotype was counted many times. The CDR3 sequence is CASSLPVRGKTNEKLFF. Here the CDR3 DNA reads TGTGCCAGCAGCTTACCCGTGAGGGGGAAAACTAATGAAAAACTGTTTTTT. The V gene is TRBV7-2, the J gene TRBJ1-4; perhaps TRBD1 as D (6 bases). Per germline, CDR1 SGHTA and CDR2 FQGNSA. The germline V and J ends were trimmed by 2 bases and 1 base, with 14 bases remaining between them. The CDR3 runs 17 residues.

This clonotype was counted at least ten times. The V and J genes are TRBV12-3 or TRBV12-4 and TRBJ2-1; D may be TRBD1 (6 bases). The V end lost 5 bases, the J end lost 0 bases, and 14 bases lay between the germline ends. The CDR3 runs 16 residues. The CDR3 DNA reads TGTGCCAGCAGTCTACCAGGGGCGGTCTCCTACAATGAGCAGTTCTTC. Protein: CASSLPGAVSYNEQFF.